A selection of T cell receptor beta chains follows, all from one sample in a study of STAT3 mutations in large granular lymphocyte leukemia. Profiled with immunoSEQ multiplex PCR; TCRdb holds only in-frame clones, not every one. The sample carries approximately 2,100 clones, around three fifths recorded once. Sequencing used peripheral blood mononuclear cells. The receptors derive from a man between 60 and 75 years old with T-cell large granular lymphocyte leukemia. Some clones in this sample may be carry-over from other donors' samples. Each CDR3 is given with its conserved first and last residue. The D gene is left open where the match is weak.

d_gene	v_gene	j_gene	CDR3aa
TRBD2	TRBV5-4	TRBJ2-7	CASSQGLAGGYEQYF
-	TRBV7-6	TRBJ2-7	CASSSGPNYEQYF
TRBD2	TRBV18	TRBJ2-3	CASSPYTSGGSQYF
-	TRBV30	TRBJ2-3	CAWVRGTSTDTQYF
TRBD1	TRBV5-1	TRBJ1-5	CASSLAGGGQPQHF
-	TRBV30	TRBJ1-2	CAWKSLGGDGYTF
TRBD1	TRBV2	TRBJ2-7	CASSSGTAFWYF
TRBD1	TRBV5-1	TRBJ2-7	CASSSTSGGVDEQYF
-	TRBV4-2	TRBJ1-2	CASSQEATHRGYGYTF
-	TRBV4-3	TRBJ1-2	CASSQDVGPYGYTF
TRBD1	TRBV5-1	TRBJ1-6	CASRRDSRNSPLHF
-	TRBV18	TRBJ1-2	CASSPGLGPAGTGYTF
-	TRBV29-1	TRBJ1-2	CSVLEGYYGYTF
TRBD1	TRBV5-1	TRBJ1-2	CASSRPEQGAVGYTF
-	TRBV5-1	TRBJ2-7	CASSASVYEQYF